The sequence of this TCR beta chain was determined in a study of T cells in Graves' hyperthyroidism and ophthalmopathy. Study-level points and caveats: Most thyroid clonotypes expanded above 0.001 appeared in blood too.

The CDR3 length is 14 residues. The junction had 4 bases not matched to a gene; V was cut back by 1 base and J by 6 bases. What was amplified from RNA transcripts were TCR beta CDR3 regions. The primer set for the first-round RT-PCR of the TCR CDR3 was HTBI. TCRdb re-analysed the multiplex PCR reads in MiXCR, keeping a single row per CDR3 protein. The table includes approximately 590,000 distinct CDR3 sequences, 35% to 55% detected once. Diagnosis of hyperthyroidism was new in patients aged 18 to 65, and its duration was under 2 months. Exclusion followed for patients with uncontrolled infection, other autoimmune disease, pregnancy or lactation. Points on this clonotype: The antigen remains undetermined.

The chain links TRBV12-3 or TRBV12-4 to TRBJ1-1; TRBD1 matches at 8 bases. Material: peripheral blood or thyroid tissue (not recorded which). This receptor was obtained from a woman younger than 35 with Graves' hyperthyroidism. The CDR3 sequence: CASSLGPGGSEAFF. In DNA, the CDR3 is TGTGCCAGCAGTTTAGGGCCAGGGGGCTCTGAAGCTTTCTTT.